What follows is one T cell receptor beta chain and its context. The germline gives CDR1 WSHSY, CDR2 SAAADI. This CDR3 has 16 amino acids. The V gene end was trimmed by 5 bases and the J gene end by 6 bases; junction bases not matched to a gene: 6. Original processing notes: Amplified reference gene primers provided the basis for estimating nucleated cell counts. Data came from immunoSEQ multiplex PCR; TCRdb stores just in-frame clones and leaves some out. V and J calls and clone size are as listed in that table; D and trimming were resolved from the DNA. The table lists some 60,000 clones, around 81% of them singletons. The sample belongs to a study of blood T cell repertoires in COVID-19. Study-level information: The samples span acute and convalescent COVID-19 from the United States, Italy and Spain. PBMCs, B-cell-depleted T cells, or T cells provided the cDNA or gDNA that made up the material.

The chain is built from TRBV10-2 and TRBJ2-1; TRBD2 aligns across 14 bases. The sequenced sample was peripheral blood. The TCR sequence derives from a woman aged 80 or over with active or convalescent COVID-19. The CDR3 DNA is TGCGCCAGCAGTAGACTAGCGGGGGGGCCCCTCAATGAGCAGTTCTTC. Translating it yields CASSRLAGGPLNEQFF.